This TCR beta chain derives from a study of T cell responses to AZD1222 COVID-19 vaccine (dated by TCRdb to about 2021). For context, the study as a whole: A total of 233 trial participants underwent TCR sequencing, of whom 200 to 220 had received two doses of AZD1222 and some 25 had received two doses of the MenACWY control vaccine. Trial participants were enrolled by age into 18-55, 56-69 and 70-plus year subgroups, with about 150, 27 and 61 TCR-sequenced participants respectively.

Comment on this clone: What antigen it recognizes has not been identified. No much larger clone is present one base from it, and per-base qualities are unavailable.

The research as a whole found: CD4 TCRs associated with the vaccine covered the entire spike protein, and the dominant responses were in regions 160-218 and 743-854. Most participants were white British and females outnumbered males, and the authors suggested that clonal diversity may have been underestimated. The 56-69-year group was small, and its depth increase did not reach significance, likely because of low power. After two AZD1222 doses, both the breadth and the depth of spike-specific TCRs were significantly higher than at day 0 and than in MenACWY recipients. Because no day 14 peak-response samples were available, repertoires were characterized only after the peak T cell response. Conclusions about previously exposed vaccinees were limited because only six AZD1222 recipients were SARS-CoV-2 seropositive at baseline. Epitopes outside the regions mutated in the B.1.351 and B.1.1.7 variants were reportedly recognized by nearly half of the unique spike-specific TCRs.

The CDR3 regions of human TCRbeta chains were subjected to immunosequencing. Turning to the authors' computational methods: TCRs in the repertoires were compared against a reference library of SARS-CoV-2-specific TCRs that had been generated with the MIRA antigen-specificity platform. Breadth meant the fraction of unique TCRs that were SARS-CoV-2-associated, whereas depth meant the fraction of total T cells that were SARS-CoV-2-associated. Using the MIRA data, each spike-specific TCR was assigned both to the spike region to which the TCR was reactive and to a CD4 or CD8 class. Log10-transformed breadth and depth values were compared by one-way ANOVA with Sidak's multiple comparisons tests. TCRdb retrieved this table from immuneACCESS and kept in-frame rearrangements only. Not all clones are present; in checked studies, unresolved V genes account for under half, and no reason is known for the remainder. Clonal size and the V and J genes are those of that table, whereas D and trimming came from the DNA. This sample comprises under 250,000 clones, about 93% of them detected only once. Together, the top ten hold less than 1.2% of the sample.

The germline V gene supplies CDR1 ENHRY and CDR2 SYGVKD. The germline V end is reduced by 4 bases and the J end by 7 bases; junction bases left unmatched: 12. Counted from cysteine to phenylalanine, this CDR3 has 16 amino acids. The read is trimmed to its CDR3 DNA, 48 bases read in frame from base 1. Sample time point, as interpreted from the label and publication: baseline before first vaccination. The treatment or condition label, read with the paper, signifies: meningococcal conjugate vaccine given as trial control. Samples from vaccinated people were obtained from the UK trials COV001 and COV002, which included a single-blind randomized controlled phase 2/3 trial of AZD1222 (ChAdOx1 nCoV-19) in healthy adults. For TCRbeta chain sequencing, PBMC samples from trial participants were taken at day 0 and at day 28 after the second dose.

This specimen consisted of peripheral blood, obtained on day 0 of MenACWY control vaccination. The chain is made from TRBV10-3 and TRBJ2-1, with 8 bases aligning to TRBD1. The receptor was derived from an adult in good health. The CDR3 is CAISGRQGTGWNEQFF. The sequenced DNA: TGTGCCATCAGTGGTAGACAGGGGACGGGGTGGAATGAGCAGTTCTTC.